This is a list of T cell receptor beta chains from one sample in a study of shared T cell receptors in the human thymus. Libraries were prepared by immunoSEQ multiplex PCR; TCRdb keeps only in-frame clonotypes and omits some of them. The sample yields approximately 760,000 clones, 70% to 90% seen once. These data were likewise used in another study, on human thymus T cells.

Material for sequencing was thymocytes. These receptors all come from a girl under three years old with a congenital heart defect. The conserved cysteine and the conserved F or W are not part of the CDR3 here. Each record gives: J gene, V gene, CDR3 protein.

>TRBJ1-2|TRBV5-1
ASSLDRTGTNYGYT
>TRBJ1-3|TRBV2
ADRELSGNTIY
>TRBJ1-2|TRBV7-9
ASSLGRGKNGYT
>TRBJ1-2|TRBV5-6
ASSTQGGQIYYGYT
>TRBJ2-7|TRBV9
ASSSRGGPYEQY
>TRBJ2-7|TRBV19
ASSQGREATYEQY
>TRBJ1-1|TRBV21-1
ASSKIGGGLNTEAF
>TRBJ2-5|TRBV5-1
ASSLKPGTQETQY
>TRBJ2-1|TRBV5-4
ASWGSGGYNEQF
>TRBJ1-3|TRBV11-2
ASSFFQGNTIY
>TRBJ1-5|TRBV2
ASSPLLVTVLSNQPQH
>TRBJ1-1|TRBV6-1
ASKGGPPGDTEAF
>TRBJ1-1|TRBV25-1
ASKPARGTGMNTEAF
>TRBJ1-1|TRBV29-1
SVSNTEAF
>TRBJ1-5|TRBV21-1
ASRYRTNQPQH
>TRBJ2-2|TRBV5-4
ASSLDRGNTGELF
>TRBJ2-4|TRBV4-1
ASSQGVKPTGTSGGAKNIQY
>TRBJ2-3|TRBV5-1
ASSLGPYPGGGAPDTQY
>TRBJ2-3|TRBV27
ASRGPGDRTDTQY
>TRBJ1-6|TRBV28
ASSLYRDRYPTSYNSPLH
>TRBJ1-5|TRBV5-1
ASSFGGPGEPQH
>TRBJ1-2|TRBV5-1
ASSLDWQGDFEFPNGYT
>TRBJ1-1|TRBV28
ASSFHRVPTEAF
>TRBJ1-1|TRBV5-1
ASSLDSHEAF
>TRBJ1-6|TRBV21-1
ASSKALKGHMSSYNSPLH
>TRBJ1-2|TRBV10-3
AISPGQGAVGYT
>TRBJ2-7|TRBV6-5
ASSLGSPYEQY
>TRBJ2-5|TRBV7-4
ASSSKQGLQETQY
>TRBJ2-5|TRBV14
ASSQKRGGGTGEGTQETQY
>TRBJ1-1|TRBV4-1
ASSPGEHRANTEAF
>TRBJ1-2|TRBV27
ASSSYRGSYGYT
>TRBJ1-3|TRBV5-1
ASSPPGTDTGNTIY
>TRBJ2-5|TRBV7-2
ASSPTGDQETQY
>TRBJ2-7|TRBV10-3
AISTSGLEQY
>TRBJ1-4|TRBV5-4
ASSLGGPNEKLF
>TRBJ1-6|TRBV7-9
ASSQTGGKSRSYNSPLH
>TRBJ1-1|TRBV18
ASSGQGQRNTEAF
>TRBJ2-7|TRBV6-5
ASSPRLGYEQY
>TRBJ1-1|TRBV7-9
ASSSSTGENTEAF
>TRBJ2-2|TRBV4-1
ASSQDRGAPNTGELF
>TRBJ1-6|TRBV10-3
AISEYYGQGNSPLH
>TRBJ1-4|TRBV27
ASSYYGGPEKLF
>TRBJ1-5|TRBV30
AWRSGESSLNQPQH
>TRBJ1-3|TRBV7-9
ASSPHPAVGDSGNTIY
>TRBJ2-1|TRBV7-3
ASSLTVPSVGTGGEKKVNEQF
>TRBJ2-3|TRBV2
ASRTSDTDTQY
>TRBJ2-2|TRBV15
ATTLPSNESNTGELF